This T cell receptor beta chain comes out of a study of blood T cell repertoires in COVID-19 (dated by TCRdb to between 2020 and 2021). Describing the broader study: For ImmuneRACE Cohort 3, a participant was defined as recovered based on two consecutive negative NP/OP PCR tests, clearance by a healthcare professional, or resolution of symptoms. Samples covering the acute and convalescent phases of COVID-19 were provided by collaborators in the United States, Italy and Spain. The prospective study material was composed of cDNA or gDNA derived from T cells, B-cell-depleted T cells, or PBMCs. Subjects who had been exposed to COVID-19, were actively infected with it, or had recovered from it provided the deeply sampled blood TCRbeta repertoires that made up the dataset. The repertoires were released in a freely available public database intended as a resource for research on the immune response to SARS-CoV-2. Samples came from the ongoing ImmuneRACE study (first 160 participants) plus 1,254 subjects from 6 global collaborators. Nearly every sample came with metadata listing a de-identified subject ID, COVID-19 status, age in years and sex. Where available, HLA class I and class II types were obtained from metadata supplied by the sample provider rather than from assay-based typing.

Participants in the prospective study were enrolled through a virtual design, were aged about 18 to 90 years, and lived in approximately 24 United States geographic areas. Cohort assignment in the prospective study relied on participant-reported clinical history from a screening survey and a study questionnaire. Each participant in the prospective study had whole blood, serum and a nasopharyngeal or oropharyngeal swab collected by mobile phlebotomists. Additional blood draws and questionnaires over an approximately 2-month period could optionally be provided by prospective study participants. Prospective study blood samples were shipped either frozen or at room temperature before DNA extraction. Measured from the cysteine to the phenylalanine, the CDR3 is 15 residues long. The CDR3 DNA has 45 bases and is translated from base 1. According to the germline V gene (reference sequence), CDR1 reads LGHDT and CDR2 reads YNNKEL. V loses 5 bases at its end and J loses 5 bases; junction bases beyond the gene matches: 10.

Overall study outcomes, separate from this receptor: The amount of clinical and demographic metadata varied by source and participant and was provided uncurated.

About this clone: This clone's antigen is unknown. The sample holds no much larger clone one base away, and base qualities are not on file.

The immunoSEQ Assay, a bias-controlled multiplex PCR, was used to amplify TCRbeta CDR3 regions from genomic DNA. In the original analysis: Within the assay, amplification of reference gene primers was used to estimate how many nucleated cells each sample contained. To quantify the absolute abundance of each unique TCRbeta CDR3 rearrangement, sequence reads were collapsed and filtered. For each sample, productive Simpson clonality was calculated as the square root of Simpson's diversity index over productive rearrangements. TCRdb carries this immuneACCESS record with in-frame sequences only. Its versions omit some clonotypes, under half of them owing to an unresolved V gene in the studies checked, with the rest unexplained. V and J calls and clone size are as listed in that table; D and trimming were resolved from the DNA. This sample is represented by 330,000 or so clones; roughly 86% of them were singletons. Around 1.9% of the sample lies in the top ten.

This clonotype was sampled from a man aged 40-50 years in a cohort exposed to, infected with or recovered from COVID-19 (not recorded which). Sample: PBMCs or T cells enriched from blood (not recorded which). The receptor chain draws on TRBV3-1 (or the pseudogene TRBV3-2) and TRBJ2-3, with 7 bases matching TRBD2. The DNA sequence is given as TGTGCCAGCAGCATATCTCGCGGGAGCGGAGATACGCAGTATTTT. This is translated as CASSISRGSGDTQYF.